This passage covers 5 T cell receptor beta chains from one sample sequenced in a study of blood T cell repertoires in COVID-19. Here immunoSEQ multiplex PCR was the method, and the copy in TCRdb shows in-frame clones only, minus some. Counted here are 270,000 or so clones, 80% to 90% occurring once; the ten biggest clones make up approximately 6.6%. Sequenced: PBMCs or T cells enriched from blood (not recorded which). These receptors all stem from a woman in her fifties or sixties who had been exposed to COVID-19.

The V gene is TRBV7-2, the J gene TRBJ2-3, with 8 nucleotides matching TRBD2. This CDR3 is 16 amino acids long. Trimming at V came to 5 bases and at J to 6 bases, leaving 13 bases not matched to a gene. The germline CDR1 and CDR2 sequences are SGHTA and FQGNSA. The DNA of the CDR3 is TGTGCCAGCAGCCCGTTCTCCGGGGGGGCCGGGGATACGCAGTATTTT. Its translation: CASSPFSGGAGDTQYF.

The chain carries TRBV29-1 and TRBJ1-2; the D gene is possibly TRBD1 (6 bases). In germline, CDR1 is SQVTM, CDR2 ANQGSEA. CDR3 length equals 12 residues. Trimming took 4 bases from V and 6 from J, leaving 12 bases between them. DNA of the CDR3: TGCAGCGTTGCGGGGGGGGCGGATGGCTACACCTTC. Translation gives CSVAGGADGYTF.

This chain links TRBV10-3 with TRBJ1-2; D uncertain. This CDR3 has 18 residues. V lost 4 bases, J lost 5 bases, and 26 bases lay in between. The germline CDR1 and CDR2 sequences are ENHRY and SYGVKD. CDR3 DNA sequence: TGTGCCATCAGTGGAGAATTTAGCGGTATGGGTAACCCTTATGGCTACACCTTC. Encoded protein: CAISGEFSGMGNPYGYTF.

The CDR3 reads CASSVGGKSNQPQHF. The CDR3 DNA reads TGTGCCAGCAGCGTGGGGGGGAAGAGCAATCAGCCCCAGCATTTT. The V and J genes are TRBV9 and TRBJ1-5, with D possibly being TRBD1 (5 bases). The CDR3 consists of 15 residues. V dropped 2 bases and J dropped 1 base, with 10 bases sitting between them. Germline lookup yields CDR1 SGDLS and CDR2 YYNGEE.

This clone was observed a few times. This chain links TRBV5-8 with TRBJ1-5; D may be TRBD1 (6 bases). The CDR3 covers 18 residues. Trimming took 3 bases from V and 0 from J, leaving 19 bases between them. Germline V CDR1 and CDR2: SGHTS, YDEGEE. The CDR3 DNA follows: TGTGCCAGCAGCTACCTCTTTGGGGACACCGATAGCAATCAGCCCCAGCATTTT. This encodes CASSYLFGDTDSNQPQHF.